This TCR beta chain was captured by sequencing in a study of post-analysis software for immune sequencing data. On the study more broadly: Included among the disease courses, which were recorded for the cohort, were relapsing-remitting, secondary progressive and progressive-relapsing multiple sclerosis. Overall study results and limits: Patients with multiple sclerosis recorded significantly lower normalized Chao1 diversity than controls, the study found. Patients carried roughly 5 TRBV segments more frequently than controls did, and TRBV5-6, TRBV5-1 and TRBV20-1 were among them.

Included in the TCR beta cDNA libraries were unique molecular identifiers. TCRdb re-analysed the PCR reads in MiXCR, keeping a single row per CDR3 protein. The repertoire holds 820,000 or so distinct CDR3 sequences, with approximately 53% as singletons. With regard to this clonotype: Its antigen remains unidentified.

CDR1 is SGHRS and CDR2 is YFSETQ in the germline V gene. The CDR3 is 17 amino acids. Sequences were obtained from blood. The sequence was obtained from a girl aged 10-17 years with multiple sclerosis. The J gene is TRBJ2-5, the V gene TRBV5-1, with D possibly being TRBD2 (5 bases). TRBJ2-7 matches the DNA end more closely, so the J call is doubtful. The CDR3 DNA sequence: TGCGCCAGCAGCTTCATCCCCGAGGGTCTGGGAGACTACGAGCAGTACTTC. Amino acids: CASSFIPEGLGDYEQYF.